This T cell receptor (beta chain) came from a study of cytomegalovirus exposure and HLA in healthy donors. CDR1 is SGHTA, CDR2 FQGNSA, per germline. Trimming took off 3 bases at V and 2 bases at J, with 23 bases between the two ends. The CDR3 has 18 residues. PCR employed 60 Vbeta and 13 Jbeta primers. Assay used: immunoSEQ multiplex PCR; TCRdb lists only in-frame clones, some missing. The record lists about 110,000 clones, of which the ten most abundant hold under 0.7%. Sequenced material: PBMCs. The rearrangement uses TRBV7-2 and TRBJ2-7, with a weak D call TRBD2 (7 bases). The sequence was obtained from a man over 45 in good health and CMV-seronegative. CDR3 sequence reads: CASSFSAGGGQGTYEQYF. The CDR3, as DNA: TGTGCCAGCAGCTTTTCTGCTGGGGGGGGGCAGGGGACCTACGAGCAGTACTTC.